The T cell receptor beta chain under discussion was sequenced for a study of cytomegalovirus exposure and HLA in healthy donors. Study-level findings and limits: Roughly uniform depth of sequencing across donors was assumed in presence/absence analyses.

Use of 60 Vbeta and 13 Jbeta primers characterized the PCR. The method was immunoSEQ multiplex PCR; TCRdb's version includes in-frame clones alone and lacks a portion of them. The repertoire holds around 150,000 clones, with approximately 83% as singletons. A single count supports this clone. No antigen is known for it. The receptor comes from a woman aged 40 to 50 in good health and CMV-seronegative. The sample taken for sequencing was PBMCs.

This chain's CDR3 is CASKRRDQGTEAFF. The DNA for the CDR3 is TGTGCCAGCAAAAGACGGGATCAAGGAACTGAAGCTTTCTTT. The chain recombines TRBV28 with TRBJ1-1; D gene uncertain. Trimming removed 7 bases at V and 5 bases at J, with 17 bases between. The CDR3 totals 14 residues. Per the germline V gene, CDR1 is MDHEN and CDR2 is SYDVKM.